The rows below give T cell receptor beta chains drawn from one sample of a study of blood T cells in healthy people across ages. TCRdb independently ran MiXCR on the 5' RACE reads; one entry per CDR3 protein. The sample shows more than 550,000 distinct CDR3 sequences, roughly 20% of them seen only once. Sequencing was done on a sample of blood. The receptors were sampled from a man in his 70s in good health. Each CDR3 is given with its conserved first and last residue. D genes are given only for firm matches. Clone size, where shown, is once, few, many, or a class for clones that have expanded.

size: -; D: -; length: 15; J: TRBJ2-1; V: TRBV6-4; DNA: TGTGCCAGCAGTGACCTACAGGGAGGCCCCAATGAGCAGTTCTTC; CDR3: CASSDLQGGPNEQFF
size: -; D: -; length: 15; J: TRBJ1-4; V: TRBV7-2; DNA: TGTGCCAGCAGCTTAGGGGCCAGCACTAATGAAAAACTGTTTTTT; CDR3: CASSLGASTNEKLFF
size: few; D: -; length: 14; J: TRBJ1-1; V: TRBV12-3/TRBV12-4; DNA: TGTGCCAGCAGTCTCGACGGGGGTAGGAATGAAGCTTTCTTT; CDR3: CASSLDGGRNEAFF
size: few; D: -; length: 13; J: TRBJ2-7; V: TRBV12-3/TRBV12-4; DNA: TGTGCCAGCAGTGGTAGCAGACTGGCCGAGCAGTACTTC; CDR3: CASSGSRLAEQYF
size: -; D: -; length: 13; J: TRBJ2-5; V: TRBV9; DNA: TGTGCCAGCAGCACCGGGCCTGAAGAGACCCAGTACTTC; CDR3: CASSTGPEETQYF
size: many; D: -; length: 11; J: TRBJ1-1; V: TRBV7-9; DNA: TGTGCCAGCAGCTCTGGGACAGAAGCTTTCTTT; CDR3: CASSSGTEAFF
size: few; D: -; length: 12; J: TRBJ2-7; V: TRBV28; DNA: TGTGCCAGCAGTTGGGGACGTTACGAGCAGTACTTC; CDR3: CASSWGRYEQYF
size: many; D: -; length: 13; J: TRBJ2-5; V: TRBV6-1; DNA: TGTGCCAGCAGGCTTTCAGGGGAACAGACCCAGTACTTC; CDR3: CASRLSGEQTQYF
size: -; D: TRBD2; length: 16; J: TRBJ2-1; V: TRBV24-1; DNA: TGTGCCACCAGTGATTCCCCCGCGGGGGGGAATAATGAGCAGTTCTTC; CDR3: CATSDSPAGGNNEQFF
size: few; D: TRBD1; length: 16; J: TRBJ2-7; V: TRBV7-9; DNA: TGTGCCAGCAGCTTACCCGGGACAGGGGGCTTTGTCGAGCAGTACTTC; CDR3: CASSLPGTGGFVEQYF
size: few; D: -; length: 15; J: TRBJ1-4; V: TRBV12-3/TRBV12-4; DNA: TGTGCCAGCAGTCCCCTCAGGGGTGTTTGGGAAAAACTGTTTTTT; CDR3: CASSPLRGVWEKLFF
size: few; D: -; length: 13; J: TRBJ1-4; V: TRBV12-3/TRBV12-4; DNA: TGTGCCAGCTTAGTCTCCGGTGGGGAAAAACTGTTTTTT; CDR3: CASLVSGGEKLFF
size: few; D: -; length: 16; J: TRBJ2-1; V: TRBV5-1; DNA: TGCGCCAGCAGTTCAGGACACAGGAACATTGGGGATGAGCAGTTCTTC; CDR3: CASSSGHRNIGDEQFF
size: many; D: -; length: 14; J: TRBJ1-4; V: TRBV28; DNA: TGTGCCAGCAGTTTCGGGACAACTAATGAAAAACTGTTTTTT; CDR3: CASSFGTTNEKLFF
size: few; D: -; length: 14; J: TRBJ1-1; V: TRBV6-4; DNA: TGTACCAGCAGTGCACAGGGCTTCGGGACTGAAGCTTTCTTT; CDR3: CTSSAQGFGTEAFF
size: -; D: TRBD1; length: 13; J: TRBJ1-4; V: TRBV20-1; DNA: TGCAGTGCTAAGGGACAGGGCTATGAAAAACTGTTTTTT; CDR3: CSAKGQGYEKLFF
size: -; D: -; length: 13; J: TRBJ2-1; V: TRBV29-1; DNA: TGCAGCGTTGAAGATCAACCTGGTGGTGAGCAGTTCTTC; CDR3: CSVEDQPGGEQFF
size: few; D: TRBD2; length: 15; J: TRBJ2-2; V: TRBV10-3; DNA: TGTGCCATCAGGCGAGCGGGGACGGACACCGGGGAGCTGTTTTTT; CDR3: CAIRRAGTDTGELFF
size: -; D: -; length: 14; J: TRBJ1-1; V: TRBV13; DNA: TGTGCCAGCAGCGAGTGGGGAGTAGAGGCTGAAGCTTTCTTT; CDR3: CASSEWGVEAEAFF
size: few; D: -; length: 15; J: TRBJ1-1; V: TRBV4-1; DNA: TGCGCCAGCAGCCAAGATGACAGACCAAACACTGAAGCTTTCTTT; CDR3: CASSQDDRPNTEAFF
size: few; D: -; length: 14; J: TRBJ1-4; V: TRBV7-2; DNA: TGTGCCAGCAGCTTAGCAGTCCCAGAAGAAAAACTGTTTTTT; CDR3: CASSLAVPEEKLFF
size: -; D: -; length: 14; J: TRBJ1-5; V: TRBV6-1; DNA: TGTGCCAGCAGTGAACAGACGACCAATCAGCCCCAGCATTTT; CDR3: CASSEQTTNQPQHF
size: few; D: -; length: 14; J: TRBJ2-7; V: TRBV6-5; DNA: TGTGCCAGCAGAACCCCAGCGCAACCCTACGAGCAGTACTTC; CDR3: CASRTPAQPYEQYF
size: few; D: -; length: 12; J: TRBJ2-5; V: TRBV28; DNA: TGTGCCAGCAGTTTGGGGGATGAGACCCAGTACTTC; CDR3: CASSLGDETQYF
size: -; D: -; length: 16; J: TRBJ2-1; V: TRBV28; DNA: TGTGCCAGCAGTCTAATTGCCCGGGGTTCCTACAATGAACAGTTCTTC; CDR3: CASSLIARGSYNEQFF
size: -; D: TRBD1; length: 15; J: TRBJ1-4; V: TRBV11-2; DNA: TGTGCCAGCAGAGACTGGGGACAGGGTTTCGAAAAACTGTTTTTT; CDR3: CASRDWGQGFEKLFF
size: -; D: -; length: 19; J: TRBJ2-7; V: TRBV7-9; DNA: TGTGCCAGCAGCCCTATAGTTCTAGTTGGGGTTAGCGAAGACTACGAGCAGTACTTC; CDR3: CASSPIVLVGVSEDYEQYF
size: few; D: -; length: 15; J: TRBJ2-7; V: TRBV4-1; DNA: TGCGCCAGCAGCCAAGAGGAAAGGACTTTCTACGAGCAGTACTTC; CDR3: CASSQEERTFYEQYF
size: -; D: TRBD2; length: 13; J: TRBJ2-1; V: TRBV20-1; DNA: TGCAGTGCTACCTTGGGACTAGCCATTGAGCAGTTCTTC; CDR3: CSATLGLAIEQFF
size: -; D: -; length: 16; J: TRBJ2-3; V: TRBV7-3; DNA: TGTGCCAGCAGCTTAACAGGGCGGGAAACCACAGATACGCAGTATTTT; CDR3: CASSLTGRETTDTQYF
size: -; D: TRBD2; length: 14; J: TRBJ2-1; V: TRBV7-2; DNA: TGTGCCAGCAGCTTCCAGCGGGGCTACAATGAGCAGTTCTTC; CDR3: CASSFQRGYNEQFF
size: few; D: TRBD1; length: 16; J: TRBJ1-3; V: TRBV9; DNA: TGTGCCAGCAGCGTAAGGACAGGGACCTCTGGAAACACCATATATTTT; CDR3: CASSVRTGTSGNTIYF
size: few; D: -; length: 15; J: TRBJ1-2; V: TRBV27; DNA: TGTGCCAGCAGCTATAGGGTGGGAGGCAACTATGGCTACACCTTC; CDR3: CASSYRVGGNYGYTF
size: -; D: -; length: 15; J: TRBJ1-4; V: TRBV5-1; DNA: TGCGCCAGCTCAGCGGGCAGACCTAGTAATGAAAAACTGTTTTTT; CDR3: CASSAGRPSNEKLFF
size: many; D: TRBD1; length: 16; J: TRBJ1-5; V: TRBV12-3/TRBV12-4; DNA: TGTGCCAGCAGCCCAACAGGGGGCTCTAGCAATCAGCCCCAGCATTTT; CDR3: CASSPTGGSSNQPQHF
size: many; D: -; length: 16; J: TRBJ1-2; V: TRBV7-9; DNA: TGTGCCAGCAGCTTAGCCTACCAGGACTATATCGTCGGCTACACCTTC; CDR3: CASSLAYQDYIVGYTF
size: many; D: TRBD2; length: 15; J: TRBJ2-1; V: TRBV28; DNA: TGTGCCAGCAGCCGGGGGGGGACCGGGTACAATGAGCAGTTCTTC; CDR3: CASSRGGTGYNEQFF
size: -; D: -; length: 13; J: TRBJ1-5; V: TRBV27; DNA: TGTGCCAGCAGTTTAAGCGTCACACAGCCCCAGCATTTT; CDR3: CASSLSVTQPQHF
size: many; D: -; length: 14; J: TRBJ2-7; V: TRBV11-2; DNA: TGTGCCAGCAGCTGGGGGAGACAGGGACTCGAGCAGTACTTC; CDR3: CASSWGRQGLEQYF
size: -; D: -; length: 15; J: TRBJ2-1; V: TRBV18; DNA: TGTGCCAGCTCACCAAGGTTAAGCTCCTACAATGAGCAGTTCTTC; CDR3: CASSPRLSSYNEQFF
size: few; D: TRBD1; length: 16; J: TRBJ2-4; V: TRBV20-1; DNA: TGCAGTGCTAGTCCCCCAGGACAGGGTTGGACAAACATTCAGTACTTC; CDR3: CSASPPGQGWTNIQYF
size: -; D: -; length: 15; J: TRBJ2-3; V: TRBV6-1; DNA: TGTGCCAGCAGTGAAAGGGACGGACGCACAGATACGCAGTATTTT; CDR3: CASSERDGRTDTQYF
size: -; D: -; length: 14; J: TRBJ1-4; V: TRBV7-9; DNA: TGTGCCAGCAGCTACGCAGGGGAGGGTGAAAAACTGTTTTTT; CDR3: CASSYAGEGEKLFF
size: -; D: TRBD1; length: 16; J: TRBJ2-1; V: TRBV7-8; DNA: TGTGCCAGCAGCTTAGTAGCGGTGACAGGGGGCTTTGAGCAGTTCTTC; CDR3: CASSLVAVTGGFEQFF
size: -; D: TRBD1; length: 18; J: TRBJ1-2; V: TRBV5-1; DNA: TGCGCCAGCAGCTTGGCTCTGGGGACAGGGCGGCATGACGATGGCTACACCTTC; CDR3: CASSLALGTGRHDDGYTF
size: -; D: TRBD2; length: 15; J: TRBJ2-1; V: TRBV20-1; DNA: TGCAGTGCGGGTGGACTAGCGGAGGCCTACAATGAGCAGTTCTTC; CDR3: CSAGGLAEAYNEQFF
size: -; D: -; length: 17; J: TRBJ1-1; V: TRBV12-3/TRBV12-4; DNA: TGTGCCAGCAGTGGTGTCGGGGGCGCCGGGGTGAACACTGAAGCTTTCTTT; CDR3: CASSGVGGAGVNTEAFF
size: -; D: -; length: 14; J: TRBJ2-5; V: TRBV20-1; DNA: TGCAGTGCTAGCCCCCTGACGAGAGGGGAGACCCAGTACTTC; CDR3: CSASPLTRGETQYF
size: few; D: TRBD2; length: 15; J: TRBJ2-3; V: TRBV9; DNA: TGTGCCAGCAGCCCTAGCGGGAGGAAAGCAGATACGCAGTATTTT; CDR3: CASSPSGRKADTQYF
size: few; D: -; length: 15; J: TRBJ1-2; V: TRBV6-6; DNA: TGTGCCAGCGGAAAGGATGGGAGAGCTAACTATGGCTACACCTTC; CDR3: CASGKDGRANYGYTF
size: many; D: -; length: 19; J: TRBJ2-1; V: TRBV24-1; DNA: TGTGCCACCAGTGATTCCCCCTGGGTCGGGTCAAACTCCTACAATGAGCAGTTCTTC; CDR3: CATSDSPWVGSNSYNEQFF
size: few; D: -; length: 16; J: TRBJ2-5; V: TRBV10-3; DNA: TGTGCCATCAGTGAGTCGGAAAACTATTACCAAGAGACCCAGTACTTC; CDR3: CAISESENYYQETQYF
size: -; D: -; length: 12; J: TRBJ1-4; V: TRBV28; DNA: TGTGCCAGCAGTCCCCCGTATGAAAAACTGTTTTTT; CDR3: CASSPPYEKLFF
size: -; D: -; length: 16; J: TRBJ2-5; V: TRBV11-2; DNA: TGTGCCAGCAGCTTGGGAGGTTGGGGGGTTCAAGAGACCCAGTACTTC; CDR3: CASSLGGWGVQETQYF
size: -; D: -; length: 12; J: TRBJ2-1; V: TRBV20-1; DNA: TGCAGTAGCGGGTTGGCCAAAAACATTCAGTTCTTC; CDR3: CSSGLAKNIQFF
size: few; D: -; length: 15; J: TRBJ1-5; V: TRBV7-2; DNA: TGTGCCAGCAGCTTAGCACGGGGGGGCAATCAGCCCCAGCATTTT; CDR3: CASSLARGGNQPQHF
size: few; D: TRBD2; length: 15; J: TRBJ2-1; V: TRBV20-1; DNA: TGCAGTGCTAGAGATGCGGTAGCGGGGATCCATGAGCAGTTCTTC; CDR3: CSARDAVAGIHEQFF
size: few; D: -; length: 15; J: TRBJ1-5; V: TRBV20-1; DNA: TGCAGTGCTAGAGAGGGGAGGGTGTGGAATCAGCCCCAGCATTTT; CDR3: CSAREGRVWNQPQHF